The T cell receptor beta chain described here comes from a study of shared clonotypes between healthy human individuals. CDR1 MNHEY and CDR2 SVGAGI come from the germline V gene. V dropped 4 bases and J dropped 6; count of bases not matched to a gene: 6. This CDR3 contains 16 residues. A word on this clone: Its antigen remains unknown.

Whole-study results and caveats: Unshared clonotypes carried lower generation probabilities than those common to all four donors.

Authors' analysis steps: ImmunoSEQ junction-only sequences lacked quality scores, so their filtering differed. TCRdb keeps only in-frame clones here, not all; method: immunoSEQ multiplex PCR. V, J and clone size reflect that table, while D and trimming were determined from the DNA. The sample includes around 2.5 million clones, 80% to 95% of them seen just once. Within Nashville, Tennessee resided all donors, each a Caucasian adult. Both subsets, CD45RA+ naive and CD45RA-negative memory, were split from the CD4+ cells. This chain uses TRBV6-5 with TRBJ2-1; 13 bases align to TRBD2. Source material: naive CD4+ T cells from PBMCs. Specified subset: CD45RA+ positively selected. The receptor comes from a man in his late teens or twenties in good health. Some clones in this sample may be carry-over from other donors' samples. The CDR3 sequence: CASSFRTSGRFNEQFF. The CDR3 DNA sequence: TGTGCCAGCAGTTTCCGGACTAGCGGGAGATTCAATGAGCAGTTCTTC.